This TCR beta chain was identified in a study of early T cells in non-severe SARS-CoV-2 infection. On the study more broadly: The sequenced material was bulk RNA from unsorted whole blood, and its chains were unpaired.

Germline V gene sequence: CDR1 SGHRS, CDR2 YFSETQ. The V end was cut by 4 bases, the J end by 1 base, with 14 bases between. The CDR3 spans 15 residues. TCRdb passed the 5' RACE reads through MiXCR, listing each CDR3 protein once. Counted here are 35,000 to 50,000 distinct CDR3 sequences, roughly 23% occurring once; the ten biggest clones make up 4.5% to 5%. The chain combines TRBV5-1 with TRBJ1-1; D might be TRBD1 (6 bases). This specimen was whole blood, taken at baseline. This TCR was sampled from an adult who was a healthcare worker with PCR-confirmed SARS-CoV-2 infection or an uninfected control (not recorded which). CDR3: CASSPTGSANTEAFF. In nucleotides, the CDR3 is TGCGCCAGCAGCCCCACAGGGTCGGCGAACACTGAAGCTTTCTTT. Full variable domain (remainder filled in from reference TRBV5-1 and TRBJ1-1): KAGVTQTPRYLIKTRGQQVTLSCSPISGHRSVSWYQQTPGQGLQFLFEYFSETQRNKGNFPGRFSGRQFSNSRSEMNVSTLELGDSALYLCASSPTGSANTEAFFGQGTRLTVV.